The clone carrying this T cell receptor (beta chain) was recorded many times. The antigen is not known. The entry originates in a study of T cells in Graves' hyperthyroidism and ophthalmopathy. TCR beta CDR3 regions were amplified from RNA transcripts. First-round RT-PCR of the TCR CDR3 relied on the HTBI primer set. TCRdb re-called the multiplex PCR reads with MiXCR, one entry per CDR3 protein. Of some 300,000 distinct CDR3 sequences listed, roughly a fifth are singletons. The CDR3 runs to 18 residues. With 1 base clipped from V and 5 bases from J, the junction kept 17 bases outside the gene matches. Germline CDR1 reads DFQATT; CDR2 reads SNEGSKA (reference sequence). Study-wide results and limits: Ophthalmopathy was distinguished from stable hyperthyroidism by 13 V-J signatures.

The rearrangement uses TRBV20-1 and TRBJ2-5; TRBD2 matches at 9 bases. This sequence was found in a man aged 50-60 years with Graves' ophthalmopathy. The specimen sequenced was blood. The CDR3 region is CSARGQAGGFYVEETQYF. In DNA, the CDR3 is TGCAGTGCTAGAGGGCAAGCGGGAGGATTTTACGTCGAGGAGACCCAGTACTTC.